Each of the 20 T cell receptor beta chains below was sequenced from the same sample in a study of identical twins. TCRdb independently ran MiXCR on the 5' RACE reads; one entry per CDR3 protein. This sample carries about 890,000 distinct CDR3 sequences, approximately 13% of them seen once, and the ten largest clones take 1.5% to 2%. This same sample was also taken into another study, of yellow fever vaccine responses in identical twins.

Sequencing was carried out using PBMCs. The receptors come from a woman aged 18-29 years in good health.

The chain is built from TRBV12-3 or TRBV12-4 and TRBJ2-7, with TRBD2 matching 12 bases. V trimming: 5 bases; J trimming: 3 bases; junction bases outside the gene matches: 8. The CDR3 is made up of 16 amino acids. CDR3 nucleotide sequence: TGTGCCAGCAGTCCCCAGCCGGGACTAGCGGGCTACGAGCAGTACTTC. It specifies CASSPQPGLAGYEQYF.

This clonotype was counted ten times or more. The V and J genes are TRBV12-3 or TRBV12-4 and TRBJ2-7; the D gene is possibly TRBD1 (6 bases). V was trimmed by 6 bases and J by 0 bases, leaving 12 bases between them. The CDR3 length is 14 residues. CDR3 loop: CASSPQGYSYEQYF. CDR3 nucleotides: TGTGCCAGCAGCCCACAGGGTTACTCCTACGAGCAGTACTTC.

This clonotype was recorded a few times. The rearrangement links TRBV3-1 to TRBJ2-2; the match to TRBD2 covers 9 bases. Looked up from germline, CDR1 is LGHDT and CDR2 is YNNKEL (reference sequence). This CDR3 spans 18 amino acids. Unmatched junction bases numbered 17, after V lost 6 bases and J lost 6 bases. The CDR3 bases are TGTGCCAGCAGTCAGAAGCGGGTAGCGGGGGATCGGTCCGGGGAGCTGTTTTTT. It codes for CASSQKRVAGDRSGELFF.

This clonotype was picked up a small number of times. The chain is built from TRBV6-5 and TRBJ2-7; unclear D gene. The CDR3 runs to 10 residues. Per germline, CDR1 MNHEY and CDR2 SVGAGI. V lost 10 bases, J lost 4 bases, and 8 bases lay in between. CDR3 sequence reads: CAKDPYEQYV. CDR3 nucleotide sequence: TGTGCCAAAGACCCTTACGAGCAGTACGTC.

The CDR3 nucleotides read TGTGCCAGCAGCTTACTACAGGGCTCAACTGAAAAACTGTTTTTT. Translating it yields CASSLLQGSTEKLFF. The rearrangement uses TRBV7-2 and TRBJ1-4, with a tentative D call TRBD1 (6 bases). Germline CDR1 reads SGHTA; CDR2 reads FQGNSA. There are 15 residues in the CDR3. Trimming removed 2 bases from V and 7 bases from J, with 14 bases in between.

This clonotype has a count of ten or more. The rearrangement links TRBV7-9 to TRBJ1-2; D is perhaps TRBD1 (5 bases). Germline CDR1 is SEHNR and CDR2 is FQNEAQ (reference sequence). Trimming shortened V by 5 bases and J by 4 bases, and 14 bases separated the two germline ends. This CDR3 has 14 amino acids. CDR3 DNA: TGTGCCAGCAGCCCTGGGGCAGGGCCCTATGGCTACACCTTC. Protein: CASSPGAGPYGYTF.

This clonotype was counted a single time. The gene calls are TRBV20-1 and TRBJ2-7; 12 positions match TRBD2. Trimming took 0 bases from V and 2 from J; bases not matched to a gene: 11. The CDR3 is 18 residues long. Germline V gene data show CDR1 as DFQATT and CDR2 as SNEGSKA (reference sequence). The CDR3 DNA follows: TGCAGTGCTAGAGATTCTAGCGGGAGGGCCCCCAACCCCTACGAGCAGTACTTC. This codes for CSARDSSGRAPNPYEQYF.

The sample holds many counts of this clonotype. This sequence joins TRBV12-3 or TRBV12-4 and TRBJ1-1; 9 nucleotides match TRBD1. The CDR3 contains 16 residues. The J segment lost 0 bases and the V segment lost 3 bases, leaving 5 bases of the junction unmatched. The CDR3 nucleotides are TGTGCCAGCAGTTTGGGACAGGGATTGATGAACACTGAAGCTTTCTTT. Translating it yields CASSLGQGLMNTEAFF.

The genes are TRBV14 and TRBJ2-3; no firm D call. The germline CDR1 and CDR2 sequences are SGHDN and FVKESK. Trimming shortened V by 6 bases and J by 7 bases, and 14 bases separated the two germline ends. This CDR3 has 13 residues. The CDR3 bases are TGTGCCAGCAGTCAAACCAGTTATTATACGCAGTATTTT. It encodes CASSQTSYYTQYF.

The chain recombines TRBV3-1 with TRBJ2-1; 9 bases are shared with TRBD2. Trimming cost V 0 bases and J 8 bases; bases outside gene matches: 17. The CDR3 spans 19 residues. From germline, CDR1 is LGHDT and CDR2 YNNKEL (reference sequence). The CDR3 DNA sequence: TGTGCCAGCAGCCAAGAGGTAGCGGGAGTAACGAACGGAAGAGATGAGCAGTTCTTC. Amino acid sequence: CASSQEVAGVTNGRDEQFF.

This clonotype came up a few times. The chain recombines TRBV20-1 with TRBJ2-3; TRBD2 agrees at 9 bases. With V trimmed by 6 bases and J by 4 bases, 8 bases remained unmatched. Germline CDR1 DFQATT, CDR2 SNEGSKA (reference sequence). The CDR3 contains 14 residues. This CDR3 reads CSASGLAGADTQYF. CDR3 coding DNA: TGCAGTGCGTCGGGACTAGCTGGAGCAGATACGCAGTATTTT.

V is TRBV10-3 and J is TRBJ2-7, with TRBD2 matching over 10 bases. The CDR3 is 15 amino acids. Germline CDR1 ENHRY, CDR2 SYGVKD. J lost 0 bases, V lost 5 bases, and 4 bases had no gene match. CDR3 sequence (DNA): TGTGCCATCAGTTCCGGGACTAGCGTCTCCTACGAGCAGTACGTC. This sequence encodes CAISSGTSVSYEQYV.

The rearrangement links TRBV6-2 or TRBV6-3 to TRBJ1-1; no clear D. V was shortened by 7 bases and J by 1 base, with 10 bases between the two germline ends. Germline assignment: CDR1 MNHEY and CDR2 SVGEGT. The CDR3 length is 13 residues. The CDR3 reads CASIYSPNTEAFF. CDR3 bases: TGTGCCAGCATATACTCCCCGAACACTGAAGCTTTCTTT.

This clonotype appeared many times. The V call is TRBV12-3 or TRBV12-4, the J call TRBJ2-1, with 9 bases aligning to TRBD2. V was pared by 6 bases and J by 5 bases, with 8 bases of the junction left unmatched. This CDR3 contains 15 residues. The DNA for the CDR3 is TGTGCCAGCAGCTCCTTAGCGGGAGACCACAATGAGCAGTTCTTC. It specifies CASSSLAGDHNEQFF.

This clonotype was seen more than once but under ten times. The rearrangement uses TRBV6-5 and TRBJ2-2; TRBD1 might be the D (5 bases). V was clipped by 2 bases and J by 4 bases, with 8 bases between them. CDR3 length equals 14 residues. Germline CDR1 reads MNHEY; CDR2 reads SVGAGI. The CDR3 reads CASSYKTVTGELFF. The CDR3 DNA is TGTGCCAGCAGTTACAAGACAGTCACCGGGGAGCTGTTTTTT.

CDR3 nucleotides: TGTGCCAGCAGCGACCTCGACAGCTATGGCTACACCTTC. Translating gives CASSDLDSYGYTF. The chain combines TRBV7-2 with TRBJ1-2; the D gene is possibly TRBD1 (5 bases). Trimming stripped 5 bases from V and 4 bases from J, with 11 bases between. CDR3 length: 13 residues. Germline assignment: CDR1 SGHTA and CDR2 FQGNSA. The full variable domain, completed using reference TRBV7-2 and TRBJ1-2, is GAGVSQSPSNKVTEKGKDVELRCDPISGHTALYWYRQSLGQGLEFLIYFQGNSAPDKSGLPSDRFSAERTGGSVSTLTIQRTQQEDSAVYLCASSDLDSYGYTFGSGTRLTVV.

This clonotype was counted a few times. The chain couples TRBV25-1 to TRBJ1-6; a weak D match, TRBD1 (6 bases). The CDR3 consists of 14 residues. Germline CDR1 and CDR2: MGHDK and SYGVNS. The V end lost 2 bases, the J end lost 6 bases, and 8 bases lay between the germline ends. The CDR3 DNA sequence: TGTGCCAGCAGTGAAAACAGGGCTAATTCACCCCTCCACTTT. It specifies CASSENRANSPLHF.

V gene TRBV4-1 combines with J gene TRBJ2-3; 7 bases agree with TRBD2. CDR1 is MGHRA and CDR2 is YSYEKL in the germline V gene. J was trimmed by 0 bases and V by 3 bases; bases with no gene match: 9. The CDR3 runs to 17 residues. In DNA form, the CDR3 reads TGCGCCAGCAGCCATGGGTTCCGGGAGGCTAGCACAGATACGCAGTATTTT. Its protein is CASSHGFREASTDTQYF.

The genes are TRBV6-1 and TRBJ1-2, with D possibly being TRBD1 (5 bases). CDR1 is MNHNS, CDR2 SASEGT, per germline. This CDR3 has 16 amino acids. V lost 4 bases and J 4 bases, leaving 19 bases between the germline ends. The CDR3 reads CASSVWDASSGYGYTF. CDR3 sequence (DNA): TGTGCCAGCAGTGTTTGGGACGCAAGTTCGGGCTATGGCTACACCTTC.

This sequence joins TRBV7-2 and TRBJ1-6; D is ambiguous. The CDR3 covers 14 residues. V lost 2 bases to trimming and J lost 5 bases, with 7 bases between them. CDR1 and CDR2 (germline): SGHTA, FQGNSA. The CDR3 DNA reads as TGTGCCAGCAGCTTATGGGCCAATAATTCACCCCTCCACTTT. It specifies CASSLWANNSPLHF.